The entry below gives a single T cell receptor (beta chain) sequence along with its context. Its antigen specificity is not known. One base away there is no much larger clone; base qualities are not given. The CDR3 spans 17 residues, from the cysteine through the phenylalanine. Only the CDR3 DNA stays, 51 bases, in frame from base 1. The CDR1 and CDR2 encoded by the germline V gene are MDHEN and SYDVKM. Trimming takes 3 bases off V and 2 bases off J; junction bases not matched to a gene: 6. These data come from a study of shared clonotypes between healthy human individuals (TCRdb year 2020). As for the study more broadly: A couple of women and three men aged 18 to 49 years were included in the cohort. To estimate repertoire size and how much clonotypes are shared between individuals, the study performed deep sequencing of blood TCR repertoires from 4 to 6 healthy adults. To increase sequencing depth and limit assay-specific biases, TCR repertoire library preparation and sequencing were carried out by different laboratories using diverse techniques. Leukapheresis yielded between about 0.94 and 9.5 billion PBMCs per donor. Broad study findings and their caveats: Sampling was limited to blood, and TCR repertoires in tissue likely differ from TCR repertoires in blood. The small number of donors limited the genetic and exposure-history diversity represented. Pairwise subsampling led to the expectation that sequencing depth would affect the degree of clonotype sharing among donors.

The donors were healthy, HIV-negative adults who had no recently reported acute infections or vaccinations. Every donor was a Caucasian adult residing in Nashville, Tennessee, USA. For unsorted samples, 75 million to 90 million PBMCs were counted, and genomic DNA was extracted using the QIAamp DNA Blood Mini kit. Blood was collected by leukapheresis, and PBMCs were isolated by Ficoll-Histopaque density gradient centrifugation and then cryopreserved in liquid nitrogen vapor phase. TCR CDR3 regions were amplified from genomic DNA by multiplex PCR using the deep immunoSEQ assay. Extracted genomic DNA from each cell subset was spread evenly across all wells of several immunoSEQ 96-well plates, with each plate serving as a replicate. For unsorted PBMC, each replicate PCR was loaded with 300 ng genomic DNA, equivalent to tens of thousands of T cell genomes. Ten immunoSEQ deep assay plates were used to sequence unsorted PBMC genomic DNA. The purified libraries were quantified using a Qubit 3.0 fluorometer, sized with a Bioanalyzer 2100, and then quantified again using the KAPA Library Quantification kit. A separate single-read 150-cycle Illumina NextSeq 550 flow cell was used to sequence each immunoSEQ 96-well plate. The original pipeline was this. Because the immunoSEQ output held only junctional sequences and lacked quality scores, the filtering could not match the filtering applied to full-length reads. Sequences were annotated with PyIR, a Python wrapper for IgBLAST v1.9, using IMGT germline references to assign V/J genes and CDR3. Any read was removed if the V/J assignment was weak (E-value above 1e-6), the CDR3 was missing, or the read contained stop codons, out-of-frame junctions, or ambiguous translated residues. V3J clonotypes were defined as sequences sharing the same inferred V gene, J gene, and CDR3 amino acid sequence. The percentage overlap between two repertoires was calculated by dividing the number of shared unique clonotypes by the size of the smaller repertoire. Repertoire richness was assessed with RTK rarefaction, the Chao1 estimator, and Recon v2.1 estimates of unobserved clonotypes. TCRdb obtained this table from immuneACCESS and retained in-frame rearrangements with V and J assigned. These tables miss some clones; where compared with another copy, unresolved V genes account for less than half of the shortfall, and the remainder is unexplained. The V and J calls and clone size were taken over from that table, and D and trimming were inferred from the DNA. The sample table contains under 600,000 clones; only one count was recorded for almost 80% of them. Around 13% of the sample lies in the top ten.

The receptor was derived from a woman in her forties in good health. Some clones in this sample may be carry-over from other donors' samples. This chain joins TRBV28 to TRBJ2-6; TRBD1 aligns with 8 central bases. The sequencing input was PBMCs. The CDR3 region has the sequence CASSLSGRGPGANVLTF. The DNA reads as follows: TGTGCCAGCAGTTTGTCCGGCAGGGGGCCTGGGGCCAACGTCCTGACTTTC.